The 18 T cell receptor beta chains below come from one sample, sequenced in a study of graft-versus-host responses after intestinal transplantation. Using immunoSEQ multiplex PCR, the repertoire was profiled, and TCRdb retains in-frame clones only, with some absent. The sample carries some 110,000 clones, about nine tenths recorded once. For these TCRs, the target antigens are not known. The material was unstimulated CD4+ T cells sorted from spleen or lymph node cells, obtained before intestinal transplant. The origin of the receptors is a human donor who received an intestinal transplant.

The chain couples TRBV7-8 to TRBJ2-5, with D hard to call. CDR1 is SGHVS, CDR2 FQNEAQ, per germline. Deletions cut 3 bases from V and 4 bases from J, with 3 bases between. The CDR3 runs 11 residues. In DNA form, the CDR3 reads TGTGCCAGCAGCTTCGTAGAGACCCAGTACTTC. As protein: CASSFVETQYF.

V usage is TRBV6-6 and J usage is TRBJ2-7; tentatively, D is TRBD1 (7 bases). Trimming pared 5 bases from V and 3 bases from J, leaving 20 bases between. The length of the CDR3 is 16 residues. CDR1 MNHNY and CDR2 SVGAGI come from the germline V gene (reference sequence). The CDR3 DNA sequence: TGTGCCAGCAGTGGAGGGCTTGGACAGGCGTACTACGAGCAGTACTTC. The encoded protein is CASSGGLGQAYYEQYF.

With respect to this clone: An end of the junction differs from the germline gene, which may be a read error. This sequence joins TRBV4-3 and TRBJ2-1, with 13 nucleotides matching TRBD2. The CDR3 contains 16 residues. Germline assignment: CDR1 LGHNA and CDR2 YSLEER. The CDR3: CASSQEGLAGNKEQFF. In nucleotides, the CDR3 is TGCGCCAGCAGCCAAGAGGGACTAGCGGGGAACAAGGAGCAGTTCTTC.

V gene TRBV28 combines with J gene TRBJ2-7, with D possibly matching TRBD1 (6 bases). Germline V gene sequence: CDR1 MDHEN, CDR2 SYDVKM. This CDR3 has 13 residues. V lost 2 bases to trimming and J lost 3 bases, with 8 bases between them. The CDR3 DNA follows: TGTGCCAGCAGTTTACGGACAGACTACGAGCAGTACTTC. It encodes CASSLRTDYEQYF.

V and J are TRBV5-4 and TRBJ2-5; 12 bases fit TRBD2. This CDR3 spans 17 amino acids. From germline, CDR1 is SGHNT and CDR2 YYREEE (reference sequence). With V trimmed by 4 bases and J by 3 bases, 10 bases remained unmatched. The CDR3 DNA follows: TGTGCCAGCAGCCGGGAATTGACTAGCGGGGGAGAAGAGACCCAGTACTTC. This gives the protein CASSRELTSGGEETQYF.

This chain connects TRBV27 to TRBJ2-5; 7 nucleotides agree with TRBD1. This CDR3 region has 15 residues. V shed 5 bases and J 7 bases; nucleotides not matched to a gene: 13. Per germline, CDR1 MNHEY and CDR2 SMNVEV (reference sequence). The CDR3 DNA is TGTGCCAGCAGTCCAAAAGTTCGGACAGGCGGGACCCAGTACTTC. Its translation is CASSPKVRTGGTQYF.

V usage is TRBV2 and J usage is TRBJ1-3, with 9 bases that match TRBD1. The CDR3 has 14 amino acids. The J segment lost 0 bases and the V segment lost 6 bases, leaving 0 bases of the junction unmatched. Germline CDR1 and CDR2: SNHLY and FYNNEI. The CDR3, as DNA: TGTGCCAGCAGGACAGGGGGCTCTGGAAACACCATATATTTT. Protein product: CASRTGGSGNTIYF.

The V gene is TRBV29-1, the J gene TRBJ2-1, with D perhaps TRBD1 (5 bases). From germline, CDR1 is SQVTM and CDR2 ANQGSEA. The CDR3 is made up of 14 amino acids. With 5 bases removed from V and 3 bases from J, the gap between germline ends came to 14 bases. The CDR3 protein is CSVRQGDGYNEQFF. The CDR3 region has the DNA TGCAGCGTTCGGCAGGGCGATGGCTACAATGAGCAGTTCTTC.

The rearrangement uses TRBV10-3 and TRBJ2-2, with D tentatively TRBD2 (5 bases). The V end was cut by 4 bases, the J end by 6 bases, with 9 bases between. The CDR3 runs to 13 residues. CDR1 ENHRY and CDR2 SYGVKD come from the germline V gene. The CDR3 DNA follows: TGTGCCATCAGTGCGAGGGAACCCGGGGAGCTGTTTTTT. Translating gives CAISAREPGELFF.

J is TRBJ1-1 and V is TRBV11-2; D perhaps matches TRBD1 (6 bases). CDR1 is SGHAT, CDR2 FQNNGV, per germline. The CDR3 consists of 14 residues. Trimming left V 3 bases short and J 4 bases short, with 12 bases between. The CDR3 nucleotides read TGTGCCAGCAGCTTCAGGGGAAGGGTCACTGAAGCTTTCTTT. Encoded protein: CASSFRGRVTEAFF.

This clone was seen only a few times. The rearrangement links TRBV30 to TRBJ1-6; tentative D call: TRBD1 (5 bases). V lost 0 bases and J 10 bases, leaving 16 bases between the germline ends. This CDR3 contains 15 residues. Germline CDR1 and CDR2: GTSNPN and SVGIG (reference sequence). The CDR3 sequence is CAWSVKGQGGSPLHF. In DNA form, the CDR3 reads TGTGCCTGGAGTGTAAAGGGGCAGGGAGGATCACCCCTCCACTTT.

The CDR3 DNA reads TGTGCCAGCTCACCAGCCACAGGGGGCGTTCAGCCCCAGCATTTT. The encoded protein is CASSPATGGVQPQHF. This chain connects TRBV18 to TRBJ1-5; 9 bases are a match to TRBD1. The CDR3 is 15 residues long. J gave up 6 bases and V 2 bases, and 5 bases lay outside the gene matches. Germline lookup yields CDR1 KGHSH and CDR2 LQKENI.

The V gene is TRBV9, the J gene TRBJ1-2, with a possible D match to TRBD1 (5 bases). The V gene lost 0 bases and the J gene lost 4 bases, with 13 bases spanning the gap. Germline lookup yields CDR1 SGDLS and CDR2 YYNGEE. The CDR3 covers 15 residues. The CDR3 loop reads CASSVAPGQLYGYTF. The CDR3 DNA reads as TGTGCCAGCAGCGTAGCCCCAGGACAACTCTATGGCTACACCTTC.

The CDR3 sequence: CASSEALTGTYEQYF. As DNA, the CDR3 is TGTGCCAGCAGTGAAGCTCTGACAGGTACCTACGAGCAGTACTTC. This sequence joins TRBV6-1 and TRBJ2-7; possibly TRBD1 for D (6 bases). The ends were cut back, 0 bases at V and 2 bases at J, with 11 bases in the middle. CDR1 is MNHNS, CDR2 SASEGT, per germline. The CDR3 is 15 residues long.

As regards this clone: The same CDR3 is also encoded by other DNA sequences in this sample. The chain uses TRBV5-1 and TRBJ2-5; possibly TRBD2 for D (6 bases). CDR3 length: 13 residues. The germline gives CDR1 SGHRS, CDR2 YFSETQ. V was trimmed by 2 bases and J by 2 bases, leaving 7 bases between them. This CDR3 reads CASSFGGQETQYF. The CDR3 DNA follows: TGCGCCAGCAGCTTTGGGGGGCAAGAGACCCAGTACTTC.

V usage is TRBV10-3 and J usage is TRBJ2-7, with a possible D match to TRBD2 (5 bases). The CDR3 extends over 13 amino acids. Deletions cut 0 bases from V and 7 bases from J, with 10 bases between. From germline, CDR1 is ENHRY and CDR2 SYGVKD. CDR3 bases: TGTGCCATCAGTGAGTCGTTAGAGCGGGAGCAGTACTTC. Translating it yields CAISESLEREQYF.

The gene calls are TRBV11-2 and TRBJ1-1, with D uncertain. The CDR3 totals 12 residues. Germline V lookup: CDR1 SGHAT, CDR2 FQNNGV. The germline V and J ends were trimmed by 1 base and 6 bases, with 6 bases remaining between them. The CDR3, as DNA: TGTGCCAGCAGCTTAGTACAGCCTGAAGCTTTCTTT. Its translation is CASSLVQPEAFF.

The chain links TRBV21-1 to TRBJ2-2; the tabulated D call, TRBD2, remains unverified against the DNA. TRBV21-1 is an annotated pseudogene. The CDR3 spans 17 residues. This CDR3 reads CASSELTSGIRTGELFF. DNA for the CDR3: TGTGCCAGCAGCGAATTGACTAGCGGGATTCGGACCGGGGAGCTGTTTTTT.